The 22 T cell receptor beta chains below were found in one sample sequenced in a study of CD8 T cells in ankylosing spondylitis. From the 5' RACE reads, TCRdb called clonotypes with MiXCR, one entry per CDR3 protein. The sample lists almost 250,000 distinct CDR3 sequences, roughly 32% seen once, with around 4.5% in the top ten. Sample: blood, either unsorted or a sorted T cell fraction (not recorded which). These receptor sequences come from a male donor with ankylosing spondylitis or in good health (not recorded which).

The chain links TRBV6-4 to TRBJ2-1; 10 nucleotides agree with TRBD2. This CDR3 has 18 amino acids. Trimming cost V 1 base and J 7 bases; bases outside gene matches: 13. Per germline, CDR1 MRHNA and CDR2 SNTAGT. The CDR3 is CASSDLASGGRGGNEQFF. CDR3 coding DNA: TGTGCCAGCAGTGACTTGGCTAGCGGGGGCCGAGGGGGTAATGAGCAGTTCTTC.

This CDR3 reads CASSQEGQQYF. As DNA, the CDR3 is TGTGCCAGCAGCCAAGAGGGACAGCAGTACTTC. This chain joins TRBV3-1 and TRBJ2-7; D possibly uses TRBD1 or TRBD2 (5 bases each). Germline assignment: CDR1 LGHDT and CDR2 YNNKEL (reference sequence). Trimming removed 0 bases from V and 8 bases from J, with 5 bases in between. The CDR3 extends over 11 amino acids.

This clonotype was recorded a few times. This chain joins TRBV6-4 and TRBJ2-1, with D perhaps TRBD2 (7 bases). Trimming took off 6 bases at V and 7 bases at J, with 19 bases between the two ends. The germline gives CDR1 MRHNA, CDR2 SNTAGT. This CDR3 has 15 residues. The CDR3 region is CASSPMGGGTNEQFF. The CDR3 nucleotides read TGTGCCAGCAGCCCTATGGGGGGGGGCACGAATGAGCAGTTCTTC.

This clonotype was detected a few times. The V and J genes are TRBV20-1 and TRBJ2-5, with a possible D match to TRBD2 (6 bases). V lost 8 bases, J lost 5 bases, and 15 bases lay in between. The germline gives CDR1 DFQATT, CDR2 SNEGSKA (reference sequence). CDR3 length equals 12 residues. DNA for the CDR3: TGCAGTCCAGGGAGACGGGGGGAGACCCAGTACTTC. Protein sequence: CSPGRRGETQYF.

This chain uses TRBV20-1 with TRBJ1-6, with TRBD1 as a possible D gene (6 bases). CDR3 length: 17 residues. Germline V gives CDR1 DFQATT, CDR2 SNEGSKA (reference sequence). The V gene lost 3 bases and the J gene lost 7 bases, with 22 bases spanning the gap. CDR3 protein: CSARDPVGGARNSPLHF. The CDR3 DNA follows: TGCAGTGCTAGGGATCCCGTTGGGGGGGCTAGGAATTCACCCCTCCACTTT.

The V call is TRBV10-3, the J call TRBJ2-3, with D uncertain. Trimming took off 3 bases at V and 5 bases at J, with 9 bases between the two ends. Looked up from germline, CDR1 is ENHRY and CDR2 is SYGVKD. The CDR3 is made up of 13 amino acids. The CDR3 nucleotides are TGTGCCATCAGTGAAAACAGTCGAGATACGCAGTATTTT. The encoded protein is CAISENSRDTQYF.

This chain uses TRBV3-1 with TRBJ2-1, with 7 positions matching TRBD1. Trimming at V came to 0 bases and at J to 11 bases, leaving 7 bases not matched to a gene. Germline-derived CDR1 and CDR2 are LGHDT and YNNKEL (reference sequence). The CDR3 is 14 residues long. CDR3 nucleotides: TGTGCCAGCAGCCAAGACTCCCGACAGGGTCAGCAGTTCTTC. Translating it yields CASSQDSRQGQQFF.

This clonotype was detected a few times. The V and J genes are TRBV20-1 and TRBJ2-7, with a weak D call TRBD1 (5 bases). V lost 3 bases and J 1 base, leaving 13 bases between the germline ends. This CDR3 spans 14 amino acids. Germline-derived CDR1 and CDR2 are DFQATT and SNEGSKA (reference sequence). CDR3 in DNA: TGCAGTGCTAGCCGGGCGGACAATTCCTACGAGCAGTACTTC. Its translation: CSASRADNSYEQYF.

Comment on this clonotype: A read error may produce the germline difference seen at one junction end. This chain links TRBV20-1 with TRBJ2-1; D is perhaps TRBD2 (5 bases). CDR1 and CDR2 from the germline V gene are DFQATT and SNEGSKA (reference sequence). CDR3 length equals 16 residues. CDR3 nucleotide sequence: TGCTGTGCTAGAGATCCGGGTAGCGCATCCTACAATGAGCAGTTCTTC. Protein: CCARDPGSASYNEQFF.

In DNA form, the CDR3 reads TGTGCCAGCAGCTTGTTGGGATTAAAACAAGAGACCCAGTACTTC. Translation gives CASSLLGLKQETQYF. The chain links TRBV5-4 to TRBJ2-5; D unresolved. Trimming pared 1 base from V and 2 bases from J, leaving 12 bases between. CDR3 length: 15 residues. The germline CDR1 and CDR2 sequences are SGHNT and YYREEE (reference sequence).

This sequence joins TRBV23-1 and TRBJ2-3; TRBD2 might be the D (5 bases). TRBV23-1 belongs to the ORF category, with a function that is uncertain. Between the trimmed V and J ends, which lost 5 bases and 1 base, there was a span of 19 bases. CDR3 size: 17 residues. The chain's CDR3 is CASSISGTWFGTDTQYF. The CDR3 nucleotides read TGCGCCAGCAGTATAAGCGGAACGTGGTTTGGCACAGATACGCAGTATTTT.

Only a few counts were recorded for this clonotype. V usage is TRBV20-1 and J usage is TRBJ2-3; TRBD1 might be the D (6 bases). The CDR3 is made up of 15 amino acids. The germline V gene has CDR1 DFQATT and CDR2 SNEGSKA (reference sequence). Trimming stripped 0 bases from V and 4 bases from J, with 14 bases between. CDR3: CSARDPPEGADTQYF. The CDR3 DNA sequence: TGCAGTGCTAGAGACCCGCCTGAGGGGGCAGATACGCAGTATTTT.

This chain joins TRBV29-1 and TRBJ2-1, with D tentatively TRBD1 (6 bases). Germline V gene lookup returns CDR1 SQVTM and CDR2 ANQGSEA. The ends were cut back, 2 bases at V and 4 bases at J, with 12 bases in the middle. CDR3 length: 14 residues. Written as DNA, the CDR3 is TGCAGCGTTGAAAGAGTGGACAGTTACAATGAGCAGTTCTTC. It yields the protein CSVERVDSYNEQFF.

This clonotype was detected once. CDR3 nucleotide sequence: TGTGCCAGCAGTTACTCGAACGGCCCGGAGACCCAGTACTTC. This gives the protein CASSYSNGPETQYF. The chain couples TRBV6-5 to TRBJ2-5, with D unclear. Trimming pared 0 bases from V and 5 bases from J, leaving 10 bases between. The CDR3 covers 14 residues. CDR1 MNHEY and CDR2 SVGAGI come from the germline V gene.

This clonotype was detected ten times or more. CDR3: CASSGLAGGQETQYF. The CDR3 nucleotides are TGTGCCAGCAGTGGACTAGCGGGGGGACAAGAGACCCAGTACTTC. This chain connects TRBV6-1 to TRBJ2-5; 13 bases are shared with TRBD2. From germline, CDR1 is MNHNS and CDR2 SASEGT. The CDR3 runs 15 residues. After removal of 4 bases from V and 2 bases from J, the junction contained 1 base not matched to a gene.

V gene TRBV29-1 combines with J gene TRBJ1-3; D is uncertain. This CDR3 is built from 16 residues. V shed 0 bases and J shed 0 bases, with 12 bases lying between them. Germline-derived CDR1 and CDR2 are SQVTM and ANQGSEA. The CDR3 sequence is CSVEDLGQSSGNTIYF. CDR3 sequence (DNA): TGCAGCGTTGAAGATCTTGGGCAGTCCTCTGGAAACACCATATATTTT.

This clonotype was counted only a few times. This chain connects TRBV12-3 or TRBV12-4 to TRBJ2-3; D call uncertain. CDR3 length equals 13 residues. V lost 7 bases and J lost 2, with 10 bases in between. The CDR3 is CASTLAATDTQYF. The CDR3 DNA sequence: TGTGCCAGCACCTTGGCAGCCACAGATACGCAGTATTTT.

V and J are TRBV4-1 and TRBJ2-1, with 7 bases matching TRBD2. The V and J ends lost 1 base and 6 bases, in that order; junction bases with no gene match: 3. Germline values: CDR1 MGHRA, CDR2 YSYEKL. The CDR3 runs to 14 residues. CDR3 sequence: CASSQGEGRNEQFF. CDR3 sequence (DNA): TGCGCCAGCAGCCAAGGGGAGGGACGCAATGAGCAGTTCTTC.

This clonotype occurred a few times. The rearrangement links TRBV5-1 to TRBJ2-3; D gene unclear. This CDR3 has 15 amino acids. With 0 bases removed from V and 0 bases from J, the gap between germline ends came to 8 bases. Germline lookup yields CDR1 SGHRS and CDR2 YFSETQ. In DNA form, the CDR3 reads TGCGCCAGCAGCTTGGCGGGCTACAGCACAGATACGCAGTATTTT. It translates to CASSLAGYSTDTQYF. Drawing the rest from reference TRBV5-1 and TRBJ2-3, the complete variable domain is KAGVTQTPRYLIKTRGQQVTLSCSPISGHRSVSWYQQTPGQGLQFLFEYFSETQRNKGNFPGRFSGRQFSNSRSEMNVSTLELGDSALYLCASSLAGYSTDTQYFGPGTRLTVL.

The CDR3 DNA reads TGCAGTGCTAGCCCTCGGGGTAGTGGCACTGAAGCTTTCTTT. Translation gives CSASPRGSGTEAFF. The rearrangement joins TRBV20-1 to TRBJ1-1; D remains ambiguous. The ends were cut back, 3 bases at V and 4 bases at J, with 15 bases in the middle. The CDR3 runs 14 residues. Per germline, CDR1 DFQATT and CDR2 SNEGSKA (reference sequence).

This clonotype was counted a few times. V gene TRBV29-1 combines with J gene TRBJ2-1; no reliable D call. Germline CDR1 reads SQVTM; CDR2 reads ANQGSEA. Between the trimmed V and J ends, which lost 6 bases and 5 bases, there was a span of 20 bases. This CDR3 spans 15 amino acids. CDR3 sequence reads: CSVRPSGKVDNEQFF. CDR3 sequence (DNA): TGCAGCGTCAGGCCGAGTGGAAAGGTAGACAATGAGCAGTTCTTC.

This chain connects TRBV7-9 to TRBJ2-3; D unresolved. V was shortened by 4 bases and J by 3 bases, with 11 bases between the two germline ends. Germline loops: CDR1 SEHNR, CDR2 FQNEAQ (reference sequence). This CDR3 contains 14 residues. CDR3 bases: TGTGCCAGCAGCTCGACACGTTTAACAGATACGCAGTATTTT. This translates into CASSSTRLTDTQYF.